This T cell receptor beta chain originates from a study of Graves' ophthalmopathy and Graves' hyperthyroidism. Across the study: Being free of ophthalmopathy for 18 months of follow-up defined stable hyperthyroidism.

Study findings and constraints: A 13-signature model separated ophthalmopathy from stable hyperthyroidism, around 90% sensitivity, around 79% specificity. Ophthalmopathy progression cases were predicted by the model with approximately 66% sensitivity and about 72% specificity.

Amplified TCR beta CDR3 regions were obtained using RNA transcripts as template. RT-PCR with HTBI primers came first, then second-round multiplex PCR. Via MiXCR, TCRdb re-called the multiplex PCR reads, giving one row per CDR3 protein. The sample lists over a million distinct CDR3 sequences; approximately 35% were seen once. This clonotype was found once. No antigen is known for it. Patients were left out if they had other autoimmune diseases, uncontrolled infections, pregnancy or lactation. The origin of this receptor is an adult man with Graves' hyperthyroidism. The sequencing input was peripheral blood or thyroid tissue (not recorded which).

CDR3 amino acids: CASSPYRGVAGNTIYF. The CDR3 DNA reads as TGTGCCAGCAGTCCCTACAGGGGAGTGGCTGGAAACACCATATATTTT. The chain uses TRBV27 and TRBJ1-3; 7 positions match TRBD1. Germline V gene sequence: CDR1 MNHEY, CDR2 SMNVEV (reference sequence). The CDR3 is made up of 16 amino acids. J was trimmed by 2 bases and V by 5 bases; bases with no gene match: 9.